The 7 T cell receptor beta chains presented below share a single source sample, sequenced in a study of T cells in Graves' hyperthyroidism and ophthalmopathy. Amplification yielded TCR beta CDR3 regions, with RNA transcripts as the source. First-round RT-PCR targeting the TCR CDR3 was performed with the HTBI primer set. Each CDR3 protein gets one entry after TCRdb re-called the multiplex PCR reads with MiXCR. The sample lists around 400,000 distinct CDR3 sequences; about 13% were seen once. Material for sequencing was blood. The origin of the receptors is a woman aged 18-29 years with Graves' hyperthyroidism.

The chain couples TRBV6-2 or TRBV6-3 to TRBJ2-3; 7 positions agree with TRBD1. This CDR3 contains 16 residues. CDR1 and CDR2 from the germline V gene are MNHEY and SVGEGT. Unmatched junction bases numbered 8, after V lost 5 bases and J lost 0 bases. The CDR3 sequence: CASSKLTGWSTDTQYF. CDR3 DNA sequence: TGTGCCAGCAGTAAACTGACAGGGTGGAGCACAGATACGCAGTATTTT.

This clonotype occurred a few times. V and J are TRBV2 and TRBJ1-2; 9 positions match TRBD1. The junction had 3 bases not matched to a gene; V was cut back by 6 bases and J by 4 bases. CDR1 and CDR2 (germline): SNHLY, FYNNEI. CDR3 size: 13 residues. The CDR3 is CASRDRGAYGYTF. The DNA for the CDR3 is TGTGCCAGCAGGGACAGGGGCGCCTATGGCTACACCTTC.

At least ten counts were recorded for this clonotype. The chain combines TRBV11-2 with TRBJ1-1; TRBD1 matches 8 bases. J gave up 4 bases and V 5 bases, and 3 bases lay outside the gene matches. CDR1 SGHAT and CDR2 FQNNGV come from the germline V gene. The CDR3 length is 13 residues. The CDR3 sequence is CASSEQGGTEAFF. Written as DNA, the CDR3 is TGTGCCAGCAGCGAACAGGGGGGCACTGAAGCTTTCTTT.

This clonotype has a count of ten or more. The CDR3 coding sequence is TGCAGCGTCGGACAGGGCGCGATGAACACTGAAGCTTTCTTT. This translates into CSVGQGAMNTEAFF. The chain is built from TRBV29-1 and TRBJ1-1, with TRBD1 matching over 8 bases. Germline CDR1 SQVTM, CDR2 ANQGSEA. The CDR3 totals 14 residues. Trimming removed 6 bases from V and 0 bases from J; junction bases left unmatched: 6.

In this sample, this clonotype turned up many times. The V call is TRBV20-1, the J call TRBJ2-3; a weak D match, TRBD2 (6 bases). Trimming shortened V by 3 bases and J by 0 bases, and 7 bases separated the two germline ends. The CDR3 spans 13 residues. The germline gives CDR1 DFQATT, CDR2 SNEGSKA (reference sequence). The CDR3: CSAREGSTDTQYF. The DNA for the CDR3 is TGCAGTGCTAGGGAGGGCAGCACAGATACGCAGTATTTT.

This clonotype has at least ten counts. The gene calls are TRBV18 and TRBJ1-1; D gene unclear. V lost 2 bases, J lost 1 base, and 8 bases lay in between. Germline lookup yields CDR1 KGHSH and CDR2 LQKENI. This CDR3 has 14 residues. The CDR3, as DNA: TGTGCCAGCTCACCAGTACTGACGAACACTGAAGCTTTCTTT. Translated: CASSPVLTNTEAFF.

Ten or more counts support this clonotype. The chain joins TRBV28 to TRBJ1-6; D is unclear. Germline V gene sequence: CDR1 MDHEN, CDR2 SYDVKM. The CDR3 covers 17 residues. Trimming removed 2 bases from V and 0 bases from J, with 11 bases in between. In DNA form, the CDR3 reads TGTGCCAGCAGTTTAATCTACTCAAGCTCCTATAATTCACCCCTCCACTTT. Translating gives CASSLIYSSSYNSPLHF.